The clone carrying this T cell receptor (beta chain) was detected many times. Researchers took RNA transcripts and amplified TCR beta CDR3 regions from them. HTBI primers were employed in first-round RT-PCR, then a second-round multiplex PCR followed. TCRdb re-called the multiplex PCR reads through MiXCR, storing one row per CDR3 protein. The repertoire holds roughly 400,000 distinct CDR3 sequences, approximately 18% seen once, with roughly 2.4% in the top ten. The data derive from a study of Graves' ophthalmopathy and Graves' hyperthyroidism. Additional autoimmune diseases, uncontrolled infections, pregnancy or lactation disqualified patients. The diagnosis was founded upon clinical symptoms, serum thyroxine, TRAb, thyroid ultrasound and orbital computed tomography. PBMCs were isolated by Ficoll-Paque density gradient centrifugation, using around 10 ml of fresh peripheral blood as the starting material.

The trim removed 5 bases at V and 5 bases at J, leaving 11 bases unmatched. Germline-derived CDR1 and CDR2 are LNHNV and YYDKDF (reference sequence). CDR3 size: 16 residues. This TCR was sampled from an adult woman with stable Graves' hyperthyroidism. The sample taken for sequencing was peripheral blood. The chain recombines TRBV15 with TRBJ2-5; 10 nucleotides align to TRBD1. This chain's CDR3 is CATSGSLGQGKETQYF. CDR3 sequence (DNA): TGTGCCACCAGCGGGTCCCTGGGACAGGGGAAGGAGACCCAGTACTTC.